This is a list of T cell receptor beta chains from one sample in a study of PD-L1 blockade in urothelial cancer. Clones were read by immunoSEQ multiplex PCR, and TCRdb kept only the in-frame ones, dropping some. The table includes about 95,000 clones, around 87% detected once. The sample was PBMCs, taken around atezolizumab (anti-PD-L1) treatment. Source of these receptors: a man in his 60s with urothelial cancer. Each CDR3 is given with its conserved first and last residue. Fields, in order: clone size, V gene, CDR3 length, J gene, D gene, CDR3 DNA, CDR3 protein. D genes are given only for firm matches. The listing skips clone size in some rows; elsewhere it reads once, few, many or a size class.

clone size: -; V gene: TRBV5-1; CDR3 length: 15; J gene: TRBJ2-6; D gene: TRBD1; CDR3 DNA: TGCGCCACCGGGACAGGCAGCTCTGGGGCCAACGTCCTGACTTTC; CDR3 protein: CATGTGSSGANVLTF
clone size: -; V gene: TRBV2; CDR3 length: 15; J gene: TRBJ2-1; D gene: TRBD2; CDR3 DNA: TGTGCCAGCAGTGCGCCTAGCGGTTCCTACAATGAGCAGTTCTTC; CDR3 protein: CASSAPSGSYNEQFF
clone size: once; V gene: TRBV5-8; CDR3 length: 15; J gene: TRBJ2-3; D gene: TRBD1; CDR3 DNA: TGTGCCAGCAGCCTAACGAGGACAGGGAAAGATACGCAGTATTTT; CDR3 protein: CASSLTRTGKDTQYF
clone size: -; V gene: TRBV6-1; CDR3 length: 14; J gene: TRBJ2-3; D gene: -; CDR3 DNA: TGTGCCAGCAGTATGGCAGGCTACACAGATACGCAGTATTTT; CDR3 protein: CASSMAGYTDTQYF
clone size: few; V gene: TRBV19; CDR3 length: 13; J gene: TRBJ2-5; D gene: -; CDR3 DNA: TGTGCCAGTAGTATACGGGATTCAGAGACCCAGTACTTC; CDR3 protein: CASSIRDSETQYF
clone size: -; V gene: TRBV28; CDR3 length: 15; J gene: TRBJ1-2; D gene: -; CDR3 DNA: TGTGCCAGCGCGGAGTCTACACGGGCTAACTATGGCTACACCTTC; CDR3 protein: CASAESTRANYGYTF
clone size: -; V gene: TRBV7-2; CDR3 length: 15; J gene: TRBJ1-5; D gene: -; CDR3 DNA: TGTGCCAGCAGCTTTTTACAGTATAACGATCAGCCCCAGCATTTT; CDR3 protein: CASSFLQYNDQPQHF
clone size: once; V gene: TRBV18; CDR3 length: 14; J gene: TRBJ2-7; D gene: TRBD2; CDR3 DNA: TGTGCCAGCTCACCCACTAGCGGGATATACGAGCAGTACTTC; CDR3 protein: CASSPTSGIYEQYF
clone size: -; V gene: TRBV7-3; CDR3 length: 16; J gene: TRBJ2-2; D gene: -; CDR3 DNA: TGTGCCAGCAGCCCAAAGGCGGCAGGGGACACCGGGGAGCTGTTTTTT; CDR3 protein: CASSPKAAGDTGELFF
clone size: -; V gene: TRBV20-1; CDR3 length: 11; J gene: TRBJ2-2; D gene: TRBD1; CDR3 DNA: TGCAGTGCGGAGGGGGACAGGGGTCTGTTTTTT; CDR3 protein: CSAEGDRGLFF
clone size: -; V gene: TRBV27; CDR3 length: 14; J gene: TRBJ1-2; D gene: -; CDR3 DNA: TGTGCCAGCAGTTTATCGGGGGGGGCGCGCGGCTACACCTTC; CDR3 protein: CASSLSGGARGYTF
clone size: -; V gene: TRBV4-2; CDR3 length: 16; J gene: TRBJ2-1; D gene: TRBD2; CDR3 DNA: TGTGCCAGCAGCCAAGAGAGCGGGAGGGCCGATAATGAGCAGTTCTTC; CDR3 protein: CASSQESGRADNEQFF
clone size: many; V gene: TRBV6-5; CDR3 length: 12; J gene: TRBJ1-2; D gene: TRBD1; CDR3 DNA: TGTGCCAGCAAGTCGACAGGGGAGGGCTACACCTTC; CDR3 protein: CASKSTGEGYTF
clone size: -; V gene: TRBV6-1; CDR3 length: 13; J gene: TRBJ1-1; D gene: -; CDR3 DNA: TGTGCCAGCAGTGAGCTAGGGGGCACTGAAGCTTTCTTT; CDR3 protein: CASSELGGTEAFF
clone size: -; V gene: TRBV28; CDR3 length: 16; J gene: TRBJ2-7; D gene: -; CDR3 DNA: TGTGCCAGCAGTCCCCCGCAAGCGGGTATCTCCTACGAGCAGTACTTC; CDR3 protein: CASSPPQAGISYEQYF
clone size: few; V gene: TRBV11-3; CDR3 length: 16; J gene: TRBJ2-1; D gene: -; CDR3 DNA: TGTGCCAGCAGCTTAGGGGGACTGGGGACCTACAATGAGCAGTTCTTC; CDR3 protein: CASSLGGLGTYNEQFF
clone size: once; V gene: TRBV28; CDR3 length: 12; J gene: TRBJ1-2; D gene: -; CDR3 DNA: TGTGCCAGCAGTCCGGGGGGGTATGGCTACACCTTC; CDR3 protein: CASSPGGYGYTF
clone size: -; V gene: TRBV30; CDR3 length: 11; J gene: TRBJ2-7; D gene: -; CDR3 DNA: TGTGCCTGGAGTGTTTCCTACGAGCAGTACTTC; CDR3 protein: CAWSVSYEQYF
clone size: -; V gene: TRBV28; CDR3 length: 13; J gene: TRBJ2-7; D gene: -; CDR3 DNA: TGTGCCAGCAACGAGGGGGTCACCTACGAGCAGTACTTC; CDR3 protein: CASNEGVTYEQYF
clone size: -; V gene: TRBV19; CDR3 length: 13; J gene: TRBJ1-2; D gene: -; CDR3 DNA: TGTGCCAGTAGTATTCCTCGACAGGCCCCTGGGACCTTC; CDR3 protein: CASSIPRQAPGTF
clone size: -; V gene: TRBV7-2; CDR3 length: 13; J gene: TRBJ2-1; D gene: -; CDR3 DNA: TGTGCCAGCTCGAAGCGTCCCTTGGGTGAGCAGTTCTTC; CDR3 protein: CASSKRPLGEQFF
clone size: -; V gene: TRBV5-1; CDR3 length: 15; J gene: TRBJ2-3; D gene: TRBD1; CDR3 DNA: TGCGCCAGCAGCTTGGCCTCTGGACAGGAAGATACGCAGTATTTT; CDR3 protein: CASSLASGQEDTQYF